This T cell receptor (beta chain) was recorded in a study of response to subunit inactivated influenza vaccine. This clonotype has a count of ten or more. Its specificity is not known. TCRdb re-analysed the RT-PCR reads in MiXCR, keeping a single row per CDR3 protein. The profile shows about 650,000 distinct CDR3 sequences, more than 15% of them singletons. Whole-study findings and limits: Few new T cells, the authors suggested, are recruited by each seasonal influenza vaccination.

V was pared by 1 base and J by 7 bases, with 2 bases of the junction left unmatched. This CDR3 region has 13 residues. CDR1 is SGHDT, CDR2 YYEEEE, per germline. The V call is TRBV5-6, the J call TRBJ2-4; TRBD1 matches at 7 bases. This clonotype was obtained from a man aged 50 to 60 who received an inactivated influenza vaccine. The sample was PBMCs from blood, taken about 12 days after vaccination. As DNA, the CDR3 is TGTGCCAGCAGCTTGACAGGGGAGAACATTCAGTACTTC. Translation: CASSLTGENIQYF.